This TCR beta chain came from a study of blood T cell repertoires in COVID-19. Looking at the study overall: Sites across the United States, Italy and Spain contributed samples from acute and convalescent COVID-19. From T cells, B-cell-depleted T cells, or PBMCs came the material, which was cDNA or gDNA.

Original methodology: Researchers report that nucleated cell counts were estimated from reference gene primer amplification. Only in-frame clones appear in the TCRdb table, and some are missing; sequencing was by immunoSEQ multiplex PCR. That table furnishes V, J and clone size, whereas the DNA furnished D and trimming. The sample gives some 100,000 clones, roughly 86% of which show up once; around 10% is in the top ten. The CDR3 runs 13 residues. Germline values: CDR1 PRHDT, CDR2 FYEKMQ (reference sequence). V gave up 5 bases and J gave up 4 bases, with 12 bases separating them. This clone was detected once.

The chain carries TRBV13 and TRBJ2-7; maybe TRBD2 (5 bases). The clonotype originates from a man aged 45-65 years with acute or convalescent COVID-19. Sequenced input: peripheral blood. CDR3 protein: CASSPRGYYEQYF. In DNA, the CDR3 is TGTGCCAGCAGCCCACGAGGGTATTACGAGCAGTACTTC.